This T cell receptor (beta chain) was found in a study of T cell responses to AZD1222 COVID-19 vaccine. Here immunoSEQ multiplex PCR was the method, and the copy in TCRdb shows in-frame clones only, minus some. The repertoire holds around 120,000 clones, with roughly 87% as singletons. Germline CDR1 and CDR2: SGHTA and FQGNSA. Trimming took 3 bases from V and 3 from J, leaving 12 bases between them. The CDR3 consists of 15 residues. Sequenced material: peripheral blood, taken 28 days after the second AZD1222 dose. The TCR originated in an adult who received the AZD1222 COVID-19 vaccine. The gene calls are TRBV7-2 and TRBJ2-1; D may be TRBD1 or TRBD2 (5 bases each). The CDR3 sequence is CASSFRGPGYNEQFF. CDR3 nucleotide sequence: TGTGCCAGCAGCTTTAGGGGACCTGGCTACAATGAGCAGTTCTTC.